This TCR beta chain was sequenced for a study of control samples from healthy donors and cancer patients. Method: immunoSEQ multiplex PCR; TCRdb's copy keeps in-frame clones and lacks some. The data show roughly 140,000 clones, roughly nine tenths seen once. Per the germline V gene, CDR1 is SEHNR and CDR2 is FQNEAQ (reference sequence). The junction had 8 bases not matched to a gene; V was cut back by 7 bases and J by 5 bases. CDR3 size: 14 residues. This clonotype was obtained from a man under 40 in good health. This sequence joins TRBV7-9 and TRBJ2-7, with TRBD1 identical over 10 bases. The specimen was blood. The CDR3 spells CASNPTGGADEQYF. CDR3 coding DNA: TGTGCCAGCAACCCGACAGGGGGCGCGGACGAGCAGTACTTC.